The sequence of this T cell receptor (beta chain) was determined in a study of blood T cell repertoires in COVID-19. Study-level information: Recovery meant two consecutive negative NP/OP PCR tests, professional clearance, or resolved symptoms. T cells, B-cell-depleted T cells, or PBMCs supplied cDNA or gDNA.

Living in 24 US areas, the participants were between roughly 18 and 89 years of age. The study assigned cohorts using participant-reported clinical history. Assay used: immunoSEQ multiplex PCR; TCRdb lists only in-frame clones, some missing. This table has more than 120,000 clones, approximately 87% appearing once. What was sequenced was PBMCs or T cells enriched from blood (not recorded which). This receptor was identified in a man aged 50 to 60 in a cohort exposed to, infected with or recovered from COVID-19 (not recorded which).

CDR3 region: CSARGVYGYTF. The CDR3 DNA is TGCAGTGCTAGAGGCGTTTATGGCTACACCTTC. V is TRBV20-1 and J is TRBJ1-2; D unclear. With 1 base removed from V and 5 bases from J, the gap between germline ends came to 5 bases. Germline V gene data show CDR1 as DFQATT and CDR2 as SNEGSKA (reference sequence). CDR3 length: 11 amino acids.